This TCR beta chain is drawn from a study of identical twins. MiXCR, applied by TCRdb to the 5' RACE reads, yields one record per CDR3 protein. The table includes around 470,000 distinct CDR3 sequences, 12% to 15% detected once. V lost 6 bases and J lost 6; bases outside the gene matches: 8. This CDR3 contains 14 residues. Germline CDR1 is MDHEN and CDR2 is SYDVKM. The same data also contributed to another study, on yellow fever vaccine responses in identical twins.

This clonotype was obtained from a woman between 18 and 29 years old in good health. The chain carries TRBV28 and TRBJ1-5; 7 bases map to TRBD1. Material: CD4+ T cells sorted from blood. The DNA for the CDR3 is TGTGCCAGCAGACTCGACAGGGAGAGTCAGCCCCAGCATTTT. The encoded protein is CASRLDRESQPQHF. The variable domain in full, completed from reference TRBV28 and TRBJ1-5, reads DVKVTQSSRYLVKRTGEKVFLECVQDMDHENMFWYRQDPGLGLRLIYFSYDVKMKEKGDIPEGYSVSREKKERFSLILESASTNQTSMYLCASRLDRESQPQHFGDGTRLSIL.